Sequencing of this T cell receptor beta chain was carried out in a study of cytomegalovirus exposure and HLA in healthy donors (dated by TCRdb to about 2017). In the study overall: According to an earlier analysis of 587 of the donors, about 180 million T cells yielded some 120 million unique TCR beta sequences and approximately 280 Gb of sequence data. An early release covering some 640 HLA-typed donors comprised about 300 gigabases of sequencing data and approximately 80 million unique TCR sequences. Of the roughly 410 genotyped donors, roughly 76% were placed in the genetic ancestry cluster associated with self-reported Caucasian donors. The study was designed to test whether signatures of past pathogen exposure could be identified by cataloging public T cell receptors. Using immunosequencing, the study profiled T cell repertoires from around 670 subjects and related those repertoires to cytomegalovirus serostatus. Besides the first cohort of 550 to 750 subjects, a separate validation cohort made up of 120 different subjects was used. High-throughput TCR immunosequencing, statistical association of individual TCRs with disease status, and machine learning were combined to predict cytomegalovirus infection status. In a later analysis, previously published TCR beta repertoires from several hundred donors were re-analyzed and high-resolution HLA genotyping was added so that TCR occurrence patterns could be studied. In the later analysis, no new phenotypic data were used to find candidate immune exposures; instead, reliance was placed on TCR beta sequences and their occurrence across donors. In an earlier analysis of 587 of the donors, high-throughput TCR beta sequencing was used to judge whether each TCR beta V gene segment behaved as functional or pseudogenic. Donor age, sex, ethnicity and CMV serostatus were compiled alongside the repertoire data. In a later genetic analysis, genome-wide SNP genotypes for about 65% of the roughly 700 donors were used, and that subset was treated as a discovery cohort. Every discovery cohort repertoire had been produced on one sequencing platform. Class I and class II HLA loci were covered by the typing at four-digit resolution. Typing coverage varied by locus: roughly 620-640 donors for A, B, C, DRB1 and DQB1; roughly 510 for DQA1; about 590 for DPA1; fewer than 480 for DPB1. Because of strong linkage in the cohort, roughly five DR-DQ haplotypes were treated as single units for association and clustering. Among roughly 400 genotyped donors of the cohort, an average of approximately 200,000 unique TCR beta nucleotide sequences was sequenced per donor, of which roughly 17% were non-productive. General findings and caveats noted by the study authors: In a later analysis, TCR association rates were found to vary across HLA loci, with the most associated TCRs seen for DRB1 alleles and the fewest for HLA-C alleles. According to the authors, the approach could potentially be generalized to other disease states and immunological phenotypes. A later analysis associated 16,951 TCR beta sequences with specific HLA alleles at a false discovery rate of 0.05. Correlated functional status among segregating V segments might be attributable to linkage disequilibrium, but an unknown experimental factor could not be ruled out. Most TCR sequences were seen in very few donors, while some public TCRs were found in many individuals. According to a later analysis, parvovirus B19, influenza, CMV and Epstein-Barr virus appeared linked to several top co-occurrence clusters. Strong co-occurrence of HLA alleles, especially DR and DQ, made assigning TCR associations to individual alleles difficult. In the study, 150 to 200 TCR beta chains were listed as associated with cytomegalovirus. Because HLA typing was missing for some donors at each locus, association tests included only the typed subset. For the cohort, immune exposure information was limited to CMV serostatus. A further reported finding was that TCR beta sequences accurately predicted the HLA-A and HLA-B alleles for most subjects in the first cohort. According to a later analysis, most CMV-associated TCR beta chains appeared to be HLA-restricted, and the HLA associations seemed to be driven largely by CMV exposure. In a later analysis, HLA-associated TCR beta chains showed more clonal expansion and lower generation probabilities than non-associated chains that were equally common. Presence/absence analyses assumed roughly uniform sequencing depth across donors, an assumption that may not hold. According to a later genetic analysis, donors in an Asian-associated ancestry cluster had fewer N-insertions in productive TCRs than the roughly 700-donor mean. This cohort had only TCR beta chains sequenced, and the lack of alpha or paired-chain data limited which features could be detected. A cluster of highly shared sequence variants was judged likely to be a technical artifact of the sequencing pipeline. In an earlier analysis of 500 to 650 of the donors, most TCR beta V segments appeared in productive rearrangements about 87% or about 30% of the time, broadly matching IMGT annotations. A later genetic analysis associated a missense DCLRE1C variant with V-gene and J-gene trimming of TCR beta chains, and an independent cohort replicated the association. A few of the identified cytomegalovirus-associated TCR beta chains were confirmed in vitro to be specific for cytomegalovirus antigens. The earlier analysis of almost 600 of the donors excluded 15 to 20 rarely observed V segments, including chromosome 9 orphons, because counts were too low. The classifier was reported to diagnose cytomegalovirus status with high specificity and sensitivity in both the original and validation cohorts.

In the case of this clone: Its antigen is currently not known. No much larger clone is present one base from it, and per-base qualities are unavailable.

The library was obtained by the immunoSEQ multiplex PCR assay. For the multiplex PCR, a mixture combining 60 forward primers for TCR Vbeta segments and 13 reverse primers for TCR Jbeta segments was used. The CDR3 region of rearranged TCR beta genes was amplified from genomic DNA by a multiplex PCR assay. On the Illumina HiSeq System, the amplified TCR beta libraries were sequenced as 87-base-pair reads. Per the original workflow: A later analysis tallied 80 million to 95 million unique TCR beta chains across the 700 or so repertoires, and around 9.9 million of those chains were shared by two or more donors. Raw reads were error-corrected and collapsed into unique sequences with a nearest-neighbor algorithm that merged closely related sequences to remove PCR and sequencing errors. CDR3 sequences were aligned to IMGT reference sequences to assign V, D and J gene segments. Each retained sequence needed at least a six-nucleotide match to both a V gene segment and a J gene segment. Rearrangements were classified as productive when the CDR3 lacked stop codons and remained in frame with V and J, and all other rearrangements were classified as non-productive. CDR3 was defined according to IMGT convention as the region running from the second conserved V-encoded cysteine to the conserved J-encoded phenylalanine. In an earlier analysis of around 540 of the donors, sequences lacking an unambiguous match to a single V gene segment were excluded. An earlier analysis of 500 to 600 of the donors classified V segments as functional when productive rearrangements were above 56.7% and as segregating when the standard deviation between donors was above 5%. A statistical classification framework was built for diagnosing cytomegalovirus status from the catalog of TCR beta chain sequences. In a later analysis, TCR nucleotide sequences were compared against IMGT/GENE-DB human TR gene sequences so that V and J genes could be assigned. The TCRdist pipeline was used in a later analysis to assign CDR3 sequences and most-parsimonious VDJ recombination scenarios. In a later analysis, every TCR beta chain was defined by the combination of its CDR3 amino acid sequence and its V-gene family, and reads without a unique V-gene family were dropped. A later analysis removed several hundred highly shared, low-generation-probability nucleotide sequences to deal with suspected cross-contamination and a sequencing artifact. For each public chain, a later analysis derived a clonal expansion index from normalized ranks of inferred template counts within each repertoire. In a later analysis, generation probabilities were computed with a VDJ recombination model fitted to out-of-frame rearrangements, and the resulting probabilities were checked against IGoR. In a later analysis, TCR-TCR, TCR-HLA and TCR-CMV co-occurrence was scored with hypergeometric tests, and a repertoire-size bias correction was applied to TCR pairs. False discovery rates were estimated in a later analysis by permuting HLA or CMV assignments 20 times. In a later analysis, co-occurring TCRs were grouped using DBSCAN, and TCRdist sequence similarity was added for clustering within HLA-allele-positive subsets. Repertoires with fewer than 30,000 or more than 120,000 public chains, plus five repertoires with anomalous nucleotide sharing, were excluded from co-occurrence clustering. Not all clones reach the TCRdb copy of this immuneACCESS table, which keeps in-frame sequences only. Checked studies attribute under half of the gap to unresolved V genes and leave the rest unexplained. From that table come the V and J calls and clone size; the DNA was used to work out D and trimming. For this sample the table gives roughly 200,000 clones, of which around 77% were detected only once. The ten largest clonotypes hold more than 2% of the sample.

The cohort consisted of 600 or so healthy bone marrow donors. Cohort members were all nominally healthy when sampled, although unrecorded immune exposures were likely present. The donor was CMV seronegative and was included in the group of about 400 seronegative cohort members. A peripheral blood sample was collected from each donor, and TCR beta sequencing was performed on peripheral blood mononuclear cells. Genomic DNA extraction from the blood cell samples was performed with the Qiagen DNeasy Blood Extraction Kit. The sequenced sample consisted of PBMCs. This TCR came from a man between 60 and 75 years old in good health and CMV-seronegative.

The CDR3 region: CASSIARDWLYNEQFF. The bases read TGTGCCAGTAGTATCGCCCGGGACTGGTTGTACAATGAGCAGTTCTTC. The rearranged chain carries TRBV19 and TRBJ2-1; tentative D gene TRBD2, with 6 bases matching. The CDR3 starts with the cysteine, ends with the phenylalanine, and has 16 residues. The retained sequence is limited to the CDR3, 48 bases, with the frame set at the first base. Looking up the germline V gene (reference sequence) yields CDR1 LNHDA and CDR2 SQIVND. V loses 3 bases of germline sequence and J loses 4 bases, and the interval between the two ends is 16 bases.